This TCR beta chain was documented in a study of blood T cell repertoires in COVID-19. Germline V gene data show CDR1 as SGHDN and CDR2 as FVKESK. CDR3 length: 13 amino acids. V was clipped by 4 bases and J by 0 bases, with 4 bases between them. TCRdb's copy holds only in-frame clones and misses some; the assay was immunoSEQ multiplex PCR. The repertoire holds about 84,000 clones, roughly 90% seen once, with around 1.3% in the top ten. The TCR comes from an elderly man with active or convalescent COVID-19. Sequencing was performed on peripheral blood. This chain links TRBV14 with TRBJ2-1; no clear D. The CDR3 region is CASSPVSYNEQFF. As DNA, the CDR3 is TGTGCCAGCAGCCCGGTCTCCTACAATGAGCAGTTCTTC.